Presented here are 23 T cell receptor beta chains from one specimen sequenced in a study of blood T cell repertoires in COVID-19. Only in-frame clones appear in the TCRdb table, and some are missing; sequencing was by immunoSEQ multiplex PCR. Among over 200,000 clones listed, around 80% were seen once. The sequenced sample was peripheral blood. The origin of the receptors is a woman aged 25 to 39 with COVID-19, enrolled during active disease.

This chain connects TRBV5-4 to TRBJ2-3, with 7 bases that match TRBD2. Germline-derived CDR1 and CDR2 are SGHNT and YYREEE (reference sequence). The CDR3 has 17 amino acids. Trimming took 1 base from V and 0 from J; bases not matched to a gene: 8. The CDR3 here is CASSLRAGGRSTDTQYF. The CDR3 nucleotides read TGTGCCAGCAGCTTGCGGGCTGGCGGGAGAAGCACAGATACGCAGTATTTT. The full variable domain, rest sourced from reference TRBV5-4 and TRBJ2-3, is ETGVTQSPTHLIKTRGQQVTLRCSSQSGHNTVSWYQQALGQGPQFIFQYYREEENGRGNFPPRFSGLQFPNYSSELNVNALELDDSALYLCASSLRAGGRSTDTQYFGPGTRLTVL.

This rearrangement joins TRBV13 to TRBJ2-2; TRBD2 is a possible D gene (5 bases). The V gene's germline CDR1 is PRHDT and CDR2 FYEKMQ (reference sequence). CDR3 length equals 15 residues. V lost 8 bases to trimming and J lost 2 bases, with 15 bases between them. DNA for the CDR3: TGTGCCAGCGCTGGACTGGAAGGAAACACCGGGGAGCTGTTTTTT. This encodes CASAGLEGNTGELFF.

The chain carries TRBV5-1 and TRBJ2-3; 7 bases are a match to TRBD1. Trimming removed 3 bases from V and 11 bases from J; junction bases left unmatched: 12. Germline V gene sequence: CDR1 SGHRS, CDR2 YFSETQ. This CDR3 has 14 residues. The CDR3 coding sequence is TGCGCCAGCAGCTCCCCCCTCCGGGACAGCAAGCAGTATTTT. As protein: CASSSPLRDSKQYF.

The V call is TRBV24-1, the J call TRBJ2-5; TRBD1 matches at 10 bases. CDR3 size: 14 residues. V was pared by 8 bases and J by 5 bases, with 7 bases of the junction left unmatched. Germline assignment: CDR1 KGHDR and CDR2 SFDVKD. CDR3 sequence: CATTTLGQGETQYF. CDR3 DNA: TGTGCCACCACGACCCTGGGACAGGGGGAGACCCAGTACTTC.

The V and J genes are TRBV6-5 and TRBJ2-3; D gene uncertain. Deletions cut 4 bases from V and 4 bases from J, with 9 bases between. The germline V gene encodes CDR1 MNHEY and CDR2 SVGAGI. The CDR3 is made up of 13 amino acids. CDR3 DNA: TGTGCCAGCAGTTTTGCAGGCCCAGATACGCAGTATTTT. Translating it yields CASSFAGPDTQYF.

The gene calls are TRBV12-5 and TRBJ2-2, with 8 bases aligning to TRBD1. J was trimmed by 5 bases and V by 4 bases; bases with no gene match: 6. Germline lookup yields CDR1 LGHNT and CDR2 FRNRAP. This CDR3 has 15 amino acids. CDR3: CASGSGQGVTGELFF. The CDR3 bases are TGTGCTAGTGGTTCAGGACAGGGTGTAACCGGGGAGCTGTTTTTT.

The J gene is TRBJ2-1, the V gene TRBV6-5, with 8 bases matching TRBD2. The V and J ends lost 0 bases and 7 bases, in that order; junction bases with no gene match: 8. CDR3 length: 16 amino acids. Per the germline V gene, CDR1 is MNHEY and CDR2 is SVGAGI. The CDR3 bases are TGTGCCAGCAGTTACTCGAATCTAGCGGGCGGAAATGAGCAGTTCTTC. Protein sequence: CASSYSNLAGGNEQFF.

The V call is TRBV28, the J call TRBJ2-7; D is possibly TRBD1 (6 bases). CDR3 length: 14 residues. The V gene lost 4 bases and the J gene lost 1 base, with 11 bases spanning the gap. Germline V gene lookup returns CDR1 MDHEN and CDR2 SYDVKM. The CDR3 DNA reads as TGTGCCAGCAGTTCGCAGGGGCCTTCCTACGAGCAGTACTTC. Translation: CASSSQGPSYEQYF.

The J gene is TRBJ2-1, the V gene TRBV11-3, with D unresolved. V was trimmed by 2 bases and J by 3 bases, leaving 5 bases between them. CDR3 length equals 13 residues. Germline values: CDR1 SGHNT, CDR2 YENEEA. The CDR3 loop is CASSLNNYNEQFF. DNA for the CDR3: TGTGCCAGCAGCTTAAATAACTACAATGAGCAGTTCTTC.

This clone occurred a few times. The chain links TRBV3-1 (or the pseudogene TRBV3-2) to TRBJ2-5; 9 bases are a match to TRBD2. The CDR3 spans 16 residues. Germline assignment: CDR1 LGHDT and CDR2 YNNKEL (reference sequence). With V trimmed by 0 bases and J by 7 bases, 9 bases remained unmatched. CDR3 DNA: TGTGCCAGCAGCCAAGATCCCCCAGCGGGGGGTGGGACCCAGTACTTC. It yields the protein CASSQDPPAGGGTQYF.

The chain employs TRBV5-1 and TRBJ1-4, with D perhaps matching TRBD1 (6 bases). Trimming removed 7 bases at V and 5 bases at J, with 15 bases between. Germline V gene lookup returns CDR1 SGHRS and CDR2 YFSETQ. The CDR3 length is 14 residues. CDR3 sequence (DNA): TGCGCCAGCTGCCAGGGGACTAAAAATGAAAAACTGTTTTTT. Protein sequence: CASCQGTKNEKLFF.

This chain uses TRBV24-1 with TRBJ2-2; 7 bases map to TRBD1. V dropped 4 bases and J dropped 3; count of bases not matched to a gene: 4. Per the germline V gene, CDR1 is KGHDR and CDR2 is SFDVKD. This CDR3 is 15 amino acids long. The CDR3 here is CATSEPGQYTGELFF. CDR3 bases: TGTGCCACCAGTGAGCCGGGACAGTACACCGGGGAGCTGTTTTTT.

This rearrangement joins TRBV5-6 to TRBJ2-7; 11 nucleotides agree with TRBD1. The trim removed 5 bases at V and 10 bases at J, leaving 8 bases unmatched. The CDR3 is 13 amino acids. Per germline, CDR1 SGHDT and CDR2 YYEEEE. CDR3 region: CASSSGTGGPQYF. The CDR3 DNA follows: TGTGCCAGCAGTTCGGGGACAGGGGGTCCCCAGTACTTC.

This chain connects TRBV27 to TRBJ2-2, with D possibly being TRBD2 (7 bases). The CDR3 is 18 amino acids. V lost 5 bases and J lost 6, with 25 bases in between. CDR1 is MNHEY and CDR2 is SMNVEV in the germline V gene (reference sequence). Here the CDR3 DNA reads TGTGCCAGCAGTAGACTCCCCCCTCTGGCGGGGGCGTCCGGGGAGCTGTTTTTT. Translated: CASSRLPPLAGASGELFF.

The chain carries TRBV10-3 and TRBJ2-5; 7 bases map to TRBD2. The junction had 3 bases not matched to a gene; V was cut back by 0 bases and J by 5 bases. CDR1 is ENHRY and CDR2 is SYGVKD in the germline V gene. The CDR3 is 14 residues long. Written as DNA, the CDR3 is TGTGCCATCAGTGAGTCCCAGGGAGGGGAGACCCAGTACTTC. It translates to CAISESQGGETQYF.

The CDR3 region is CASTRGLYGYTF. The CDR3 DNA reads as TGTGCCAGCACCCGGGGGTTGTATGGCTACACCTTC. This chain connects TRBV12-3 or TRBV12-4 to TRBJ1-2; a possible D gene is TRBD1 (5 bases). The germline V and J ends were trimmed by 7 bases and 5 bases, with 11 bases remaining between them. This CDR3 has 12 amino acids.

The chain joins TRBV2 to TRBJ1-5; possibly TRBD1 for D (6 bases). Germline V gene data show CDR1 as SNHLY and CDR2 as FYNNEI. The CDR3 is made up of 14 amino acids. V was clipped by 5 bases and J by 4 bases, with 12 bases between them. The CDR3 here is CASSQQGRNQPQHF. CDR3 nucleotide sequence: TGTGCCAGCAGTCAACAGGGTCGGAATCAGCCCCAGCATTTT.

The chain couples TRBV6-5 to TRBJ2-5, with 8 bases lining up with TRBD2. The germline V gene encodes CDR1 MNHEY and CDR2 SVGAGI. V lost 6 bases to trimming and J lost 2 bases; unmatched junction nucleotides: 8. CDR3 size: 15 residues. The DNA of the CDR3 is TGTGCCAGCAGCCTGGGACTAGTTCAGCAAGAGACCCAGTACTTC. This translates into CASSLGLVQQETQYF.

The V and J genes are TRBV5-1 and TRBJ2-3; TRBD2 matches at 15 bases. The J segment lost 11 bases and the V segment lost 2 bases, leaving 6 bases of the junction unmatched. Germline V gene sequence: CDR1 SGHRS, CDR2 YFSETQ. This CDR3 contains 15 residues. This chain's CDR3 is CASSFAGLAGGGQYF. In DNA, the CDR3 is TGCGCCAGCAGCTTTGCCGGACTAGCGGGAGGGGGGCAGTATTTT.

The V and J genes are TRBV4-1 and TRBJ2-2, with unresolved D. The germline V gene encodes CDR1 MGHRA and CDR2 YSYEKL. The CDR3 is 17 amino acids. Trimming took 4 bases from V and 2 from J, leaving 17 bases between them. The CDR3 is CASSPHDQTLNTGELFF. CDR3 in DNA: TGCGCCAGCAGCCCCCATGATCAGACTCTAAACACCGGGGAGCTGTTTTTT.

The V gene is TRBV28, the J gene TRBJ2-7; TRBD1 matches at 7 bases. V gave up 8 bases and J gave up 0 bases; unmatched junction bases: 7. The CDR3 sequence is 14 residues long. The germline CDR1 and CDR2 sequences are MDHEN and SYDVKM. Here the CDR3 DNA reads TGTGCCAGCTCCGGGACAGAAAACTCCTACGAGCAGTACTTC. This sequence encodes CASSGTENSYEQYF. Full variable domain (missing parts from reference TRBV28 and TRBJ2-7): DVKVTQSSRYLVKRTGEKVFLECVQDMDHENMFWYRQDPGLGLRLIYFSYDVKMKEKGDIPEGYSVSREKKERFSLILESASTNQTSMYLCASSGTENSYEQYFGPGTRLTVT.

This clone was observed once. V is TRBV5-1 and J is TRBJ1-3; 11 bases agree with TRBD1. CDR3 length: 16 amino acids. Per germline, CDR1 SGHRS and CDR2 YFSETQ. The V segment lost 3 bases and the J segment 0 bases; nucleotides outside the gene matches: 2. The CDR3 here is CASSSGTGGSGNTIYF. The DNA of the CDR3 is TGCGCCAGCAGCTCCGGGACAGGGGGCTCTGGAAACACCATATATTTT.

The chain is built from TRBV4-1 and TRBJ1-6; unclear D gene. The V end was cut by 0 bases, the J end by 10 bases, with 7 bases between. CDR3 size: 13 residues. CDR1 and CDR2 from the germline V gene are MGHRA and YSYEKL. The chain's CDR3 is CASSQDPLSPLHF. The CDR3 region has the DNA TGCGCCAGCAGCCAAGATCCCCTATCACCCCTCCACTTT.